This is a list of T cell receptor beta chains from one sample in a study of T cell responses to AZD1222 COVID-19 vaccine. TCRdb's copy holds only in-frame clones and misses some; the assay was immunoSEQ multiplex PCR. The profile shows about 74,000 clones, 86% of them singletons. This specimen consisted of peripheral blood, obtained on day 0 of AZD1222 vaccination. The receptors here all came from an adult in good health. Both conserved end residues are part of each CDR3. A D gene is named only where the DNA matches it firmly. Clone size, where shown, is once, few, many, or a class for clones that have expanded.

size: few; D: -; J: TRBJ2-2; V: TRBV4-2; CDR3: CASSQDMESGELFF; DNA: TGTGCCAGCAGCCAAGATATGGAGAGCGGGGAGCTGTTTTTT
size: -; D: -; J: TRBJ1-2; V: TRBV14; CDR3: CASSQEFVGGYTF; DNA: TGTGCCAGCAGCCAAGAGTTTGTTGGTGGCTACACCTTC
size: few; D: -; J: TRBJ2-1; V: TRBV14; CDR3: CASSLRQSSYNEQFF; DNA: TGTGCCAGCAGCCTTAGACAAAGCTCCTACAATGAGCAGTTCTTC
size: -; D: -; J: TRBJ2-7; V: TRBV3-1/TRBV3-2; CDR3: CASSPRVGNTGEQYF; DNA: TGTGCCAGCAGCCCCCGGGTGGGTAACACAGGAGAGCAGTACTTC
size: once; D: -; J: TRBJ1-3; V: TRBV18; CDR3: CASSPTGGASGNTIYF; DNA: TGTGCCAGCTCCCCTACCGGGGGGGCCTCTGGAAACACCATATATTTT
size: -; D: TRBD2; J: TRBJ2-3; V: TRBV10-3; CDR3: CAISKTSVSRTDTQYF; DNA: TGTGCCATCAGTAAAACTAGCGTGAGTCGGACAGATACGCAGTATTTT
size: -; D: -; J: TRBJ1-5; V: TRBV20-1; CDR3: CSASQGGNQPQHF; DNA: TGCAGTGCTAGTCAAGGGGGGAACCAGCCCCAGCATTTT
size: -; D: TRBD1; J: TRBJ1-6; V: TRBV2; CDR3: CASGDRNNSPLHF; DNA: TGTGCCAGCGGGGACAGAAATAATTCACCCCTCCACTTT
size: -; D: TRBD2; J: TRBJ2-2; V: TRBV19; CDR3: CASSTGLAVGSTGELFF; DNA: TGTGCCAGTAGTACAGGACTAGCGGTCGGTAGCACCGGGGAGCTGTTTTTT
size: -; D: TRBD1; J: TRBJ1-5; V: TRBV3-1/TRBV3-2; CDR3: CASSQDRGQGGNQPQHF; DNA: TGTGCCAGCAGCCAAGACCGTGGACAGGGGGGAAATCAGCCCCAGCATTTT
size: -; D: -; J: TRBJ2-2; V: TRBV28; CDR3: CASSLYVGQINTGELFF; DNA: TGTGCCAGCAGTTTATATGTGGGGCAGATAAACACCGGGGAGCTGTTTTTT
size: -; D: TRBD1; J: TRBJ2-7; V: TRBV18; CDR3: CASSPTGQIYEQYF; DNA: TGTGCCAGCTCACCGACGGGACAGATATACGAGCAGTACTTC
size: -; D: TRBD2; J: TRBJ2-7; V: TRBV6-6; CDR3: CASSPSGDLLYEQYF; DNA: TGTGCCAGCAGCCCTAGCGGGGACCTCCTCTACGAGCAGTACTTC
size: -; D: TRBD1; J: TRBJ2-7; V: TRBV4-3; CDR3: CASSFGTGTYEQYF; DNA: TGCGCCAGCAGCTTCGGGACAGGGACCTACGAGCAGTACTTC
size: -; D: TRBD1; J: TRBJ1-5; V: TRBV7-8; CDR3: CASSFRQGDQPQHF; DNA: TGTGCCAGCAGCTTTAGACAGGGGGATCAGCCCCAGCATTTT
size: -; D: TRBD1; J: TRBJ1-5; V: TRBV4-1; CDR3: CASSQTRLRGPQPQHF; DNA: TGCGCCAGCAGCCAGACTCGTCTTAGGGGGCCTCAGCCCCAGCATTTT
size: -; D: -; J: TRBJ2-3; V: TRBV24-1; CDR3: CATSLTGLSTDTQYF; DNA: TGTGCCACCAGCTTAACAGGGCTGAGCACAGATACGCAGTATTTT
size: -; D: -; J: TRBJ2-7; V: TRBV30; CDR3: CAWSRRDEQYF; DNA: TGTGCCTGGAGCCGCAGGGACGAGCAGTACTTC
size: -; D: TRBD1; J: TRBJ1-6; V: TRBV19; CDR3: CASSSQQGNYNSPLHF; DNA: TGTGCCAGTAGTTCGCAACAGGGGAACTATAATTCACCCCTCCACTTT
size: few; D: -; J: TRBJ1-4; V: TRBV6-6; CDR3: CASSSRVNEKLFF; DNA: TGTGCCAGCAGCTCCCGTGTTAATGAAAAACTGTTTTTT
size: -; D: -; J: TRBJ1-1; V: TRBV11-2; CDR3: CASSLDRVQAFF; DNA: TGTGCCAGCAGCTTAGACAGGGTTCAAGCTTTCTTT
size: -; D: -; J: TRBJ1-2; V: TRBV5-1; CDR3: CASSSLGGSNYGYTF; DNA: TGCGCCAGCAGCTCTTTGGGGGGGTCTAACTATGGCTACACCTTC
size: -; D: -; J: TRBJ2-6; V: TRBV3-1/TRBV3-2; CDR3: CASSQEAGPGANVLTF; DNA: TGTGCCAGCAGCCAAGAGGCAGGCCCTGGGGCCAACGTCCTGACTTTC
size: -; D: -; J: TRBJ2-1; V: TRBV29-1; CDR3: CSVAPSTNEQFF; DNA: TGCAGCGTTGCCCCCTCGACCAATGAGCAGTTCTTC
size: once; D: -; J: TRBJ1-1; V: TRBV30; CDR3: CAWSAQSEAFF; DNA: TGTGCCTGGAGTGCACAAAGTGAAGCTTTCTTT
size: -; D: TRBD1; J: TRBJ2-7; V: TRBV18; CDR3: CASSPTVQGVGNEQYF; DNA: TGTGCCAGCTCGCCCACCGTACAGGGGGTAGGCAACGAGCAGTACTTC
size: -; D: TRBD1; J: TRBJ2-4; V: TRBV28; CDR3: CASSLRDRGNIQYF; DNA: TGTGCCAGCAGTTTAAGGGACAGGGGCAACATTCAGTACTTC
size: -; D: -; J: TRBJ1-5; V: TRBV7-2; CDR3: CASSFAGGWGNQPQHF; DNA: TGTGCCAGCAGCTTTGCGGGGGGATGGGGCAATCAGCCCCAGCATTTT
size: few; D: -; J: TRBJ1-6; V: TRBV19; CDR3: CASSGTGTRNSPLHF; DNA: TGTGCCAGTAGTGGGACCGGGACAAGAAATTCACCCCTCCACTTT
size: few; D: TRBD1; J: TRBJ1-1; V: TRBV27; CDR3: CASSFIRDSLNTEAFF; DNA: TGTGCCAGCAGTTTTATACGGGACAGTTTGAACACTGAAGCTTTCTTT
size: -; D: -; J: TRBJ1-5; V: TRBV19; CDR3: CASSRGRGEQPQHF; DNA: TGTGCCAGTAGTAGGGGTAGGGGGGAACAGCCCCAGCATTTT
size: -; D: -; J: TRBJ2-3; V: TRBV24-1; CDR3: CAIKDSSTDTQYF; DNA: TGTGCCATTAAGGACTCAAGCACAGATACGCAGTATTTT
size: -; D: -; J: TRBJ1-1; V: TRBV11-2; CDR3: CASSSGLWNTEAFF; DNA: TGTGCCAGCAGCTCGGGACTTTGGAACACTGAAGCTTTCTTT
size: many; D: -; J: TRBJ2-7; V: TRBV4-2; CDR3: CASSQEVEGNYYEQYF; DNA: TGTGCCAGCAGCCAAGAGGTTGAAGGGAACTACTACGAGCAGTACTTC
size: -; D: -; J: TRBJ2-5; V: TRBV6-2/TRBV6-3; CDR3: CASSYDVEETQYF; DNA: TGTGCCAGCAGTTACGACGTAGAAGAGACCCAGTACTTC
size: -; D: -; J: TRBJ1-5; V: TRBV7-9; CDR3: CASRAGYSNQPQHF; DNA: TGTGCCAGCAGAGCGGGGTATAGCAATCAGCCCCAGCATTTT
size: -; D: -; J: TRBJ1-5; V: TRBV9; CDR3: CASSPSGGNQPQHF; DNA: TGTGCCAGCAGCCCGAGCGGGGGCAATCAGCCCCAGCATTTT
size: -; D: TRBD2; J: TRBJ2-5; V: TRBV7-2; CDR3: CASSLSGGAQYF; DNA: TGTGCCAGCAGCCTATCGGGGGGGGCCCAGTACTTC